The text below deals with one T cell receptor (beta chain). Its specificity is unknown. The junction departs from germline at one end; a sequencing error may be responsible. Data came from immunoSEQ multiplex PCR; TCRdb stores just in-frame clones and leaves some out. The profile shows 90,000 to 120,000 clones, around nine tenths of them singletons. The data are from a study of T cell responses to AZD1222 COVID-19 vaccine. Study results and caveats: Donor demographics were predominantly white British with a female majority; clonal diversity may be underestimated.

CDR1 SEHNR and CDR2 FQNEAQ come from the germline V gene (reference sequence). CDR3 length: 13 residues. The source material was peripheral blood, sampled 28 days after the second AZD1222 dose. This chain links TRBV7-9 with TRBJ2-3, with D maybe TRBD2 (5 bases). This sequence originates from an adult who received the AZD1222 COVID-19 vaccine. The CDR3 nucleotides read TGTGCCAGCAGCCTAGCTAGCACAGATACGCAGTATTTT. Translated, it gives CASSLASTDTQYF.